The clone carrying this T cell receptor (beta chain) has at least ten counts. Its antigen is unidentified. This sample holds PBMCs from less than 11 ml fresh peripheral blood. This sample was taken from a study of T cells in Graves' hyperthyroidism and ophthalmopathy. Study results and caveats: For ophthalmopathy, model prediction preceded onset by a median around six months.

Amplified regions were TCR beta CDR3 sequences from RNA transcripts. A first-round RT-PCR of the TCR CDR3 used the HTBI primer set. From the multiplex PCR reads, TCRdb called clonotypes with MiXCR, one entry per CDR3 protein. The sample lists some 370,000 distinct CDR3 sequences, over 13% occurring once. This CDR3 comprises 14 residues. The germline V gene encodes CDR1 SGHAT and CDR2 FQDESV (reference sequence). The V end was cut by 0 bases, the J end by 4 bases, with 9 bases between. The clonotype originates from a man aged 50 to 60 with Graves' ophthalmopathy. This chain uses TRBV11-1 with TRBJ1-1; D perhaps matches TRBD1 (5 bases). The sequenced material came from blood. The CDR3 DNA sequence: TGTGCCAGCAGCTTAGCGGGACGGAGCACTGAAGCTTTCTTT. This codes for CASSLAGRSTEAFF.